The 32 T cell receptor beta chains below were found in one sample sequenced in a study of neurological immune-mediated disorders. MiXCR, applied by TCRdb to the 5' RACE reads, yields one record per CDR3 protein. The sample carries some 46,000 distinct CDR3 sequences, less than 5% recorded once. What was sequenced was PBMCs. These receptors were collected from a woman between 55 and 75 years old with multiple sclerosis.

Here the CDR3 reads CASSSLGQGWEKLFF. The CDR3 bases are TGTGCCAGCAGTAGCTTGGGACAGGGTTGGGAAAAACTGTTTTTT. The chain couples TRBV12-3 or TRBV12-4 to TRBJ1-4, with 9 bases aligning to TRBD1. With V trimmed by 5 bases and J by 8 bases, 9 bases remained unmatched. The CDR3 has 15 amino acids.

This clonotype was detected many times. The chain joins TRBV6-5 to TRBJ2-5; 7 bases are shared with TRBD2. The CDR3 is 14 residues long. The trim removed 6 bases at V and 2 bases at J, leaving 6 bases unmatched. Germline CDR1 is MNHEY and CDR2 is SVGAGI. The CDR3 loop reads CASRPPGRQETQYF. The CDR3, as DNA: TGTGCCAGCAGACCCCCCGGGAGGCAAGAGACCCAGTACTTC.

This clonotype has ten or more counts. The chain links TRBV7-8 to TRBJ1-4; a weak D match, TRBD1 (5 bases). The ends were cut back, 1 base at V and 5 bases at J, with 11 bases in the middle. The CDR3 consists of 15 residues. Germline CDR1 SGHVS, CDR2 FQNEAQ. The CDR3 region is CASSLGPRENEKLFF. CDR3 bases: TGTGCCAGCAGCTTAGGCCCCAGGGAGAATGAAAAACTGTTTTTT. Together with reference TRBV7-8 and TRBJ1-4, the CDR3 gives the full variable domain: GAGVSQSPRYKVAKRGQDVALRCDPISGHVSLFWYQQALGQGPEFLTYFQNEAQLDKSGLPSDRFFAERPEGSVSTLKIQRTQQEDSAVYLCASSLGPRENEKLFFGSGTQLSVL.

This clonotype was counted many times. This sequence joins TRBV3-1 and TRBJ1-5; D unresolved. CDR1 is LGHDT, CDR2 YNNKEL, per germline (reference sequence). Between the trimmed V and J ends, which lost 4 bases and 1 base, there was a span of 8 bases. The CDR3 covers 14 residues. The CDR3 DNA reads TGTGCCAGCAGCCCGGGGAGGAGCAATCAGCCCCAGCATTTT. This sequence encodes CASSPGRSNQPQHF.

This clonotype was counted ten times or more. The chain recombines TRBV7-2 with TRBJ2-2; D ambiguous. CDR3 length: 13 residues. Germline values: CDR1 SGHTA, CDR2 FQGNSA. V was pared by 2 bases and J by 7 bases, with 8 bases between. The CDR3 nucleotides are TGTGCCAGCAGCTTAAATCATGGCGGGGAGCTGTTTTTT. Translating gives CASSLNHGGELFF.

This clonotype was found many times. This sequence joins TRBV4-1 and TRBJ1-1, with TRBD1 identical over 10 bases. With 3 bases clipped from V and 1 base from J, the junction kept 8 bases outside the gene matches. CDR1 is MGHRA, CDR2 YSYEKL, per germline. This CDR3 comprises 17 residues. In DNA form, the CDR3 reads TGCGCCAGCAGCCATTCCCGGGACAGGGGACCGAACACTGAAGCTTTCTTT. Translated, it gives CASSHSRDRGPNTEAFF.

This clonotype has at least ten counts. The chain joins TRBV5-1 to TRBJ2-7; 8 bases are shared with TRBD2. V shed 1 base, J shed 4 bases, and the junction held 19 bases outside the gene matches. Germline-derived CDR1 and CDR2 are SGHRS and YFSETQ. CDR3 length equals 19 residues. The CDR3 sequence is CASSLFGGRASGGLYEQYF. DNA of the CDR3: TGCGCCAGCAGCTTGTTTGGGGGGAGAGCGAGCGGGGGCTTGTACGAGCAGTACTTC.

This clonotype was observed a few times. This chain links TRBV7-2 with TRBJ2-1, with 10 bases matching TRBD2. The germline V gene encodes CDR1 SGHTA and CDR2 FQGNSA. The CDR3 extends over 16 amino acids. The V gene end was trimmed by 4 bases and the J gene end by 7 bases; junction bases not matched to a gene: 10. The CDR3 coding sequence is TGTGCCAGCAGCTCGCGCCTACTAGCGGGATTGAATGAGCAGTTCTTC. Its translation is CASSSRLLAGLNEQFF.

This clonotype was observed many times. This chain uses TRBV4-1 with TRBJ1-1, with no clear D. Between the trimmed V and J ends, which lost 2 bases and 1 base, there was a span of 8 bases. CDR3 length: 14 amino acids. Germline assignment: CDR1 MGHRA and CDR2 YSYEKL. CDR3: CASSQLARNTEAFF. DNA of the CDR3: TGCGCCAGCAGCCAACTAGCCCGGAACACTGAAGCTTTCTTT.

The sample holds a few counts of this clonotype. This chain links TRBV7-7 with TRBJ1-5, with TRBD1 matching over 7 bases. This CDR3 region has 16 residues. Per germline, CDR1 SSHAT and CDR2 FNYEAQ (reference sequence). Trimming at V came to 5 bases and at J to 3 bases, leaving 10 bases not matched to a gene. CDR3 coding DNA: TGTGCCAGCAGCCCCAGGGGGACCACACCCAATCAGCCCCAGCATTTT. Its translation is CASSPRGTTPNQPQHF.

This clonotype was detected ten times or more. The rearrangement uses TRBV10-2 and TRBJ2-4; D is unresolved. Germline assignment: CDR1 WSHSY and CDR2 SAAADI. The CDR3 extends over 14 amino acids. The germline V and J ends were trimmed by 3 bases and 2 bases, with 8 bases remaining between them. CDR3 coding DNA: TGCGCCAGCAGTGAAAATGGGTCCAAAAACATTCAGTACTTC. Translating gives CASSENGSKNIQYF.

This clonotype was seen repeatedly, ten times or more. The rearrangement joins TRBV29-1 to TRBJ1-5; 10 positions match TRBD1. This CDR3 comprises 13 residues. V trimming: 6 bases; J trimming: 5 bases; junction bases outside the gene matches: 4. Germline V gives CDR1 SQVTM, CDR2 ANQGSEA. The CDR3, as DNA: TGCAGCGTAAGACAGGGGGCTCATCAGCCCCAGCATTTT. Protein product: CSVRQGAHQPQHF.

Ten or more counts support this clonotype. The chain has TRBV5-5 and TRBJ2-5; D might be TRBD1 (6 bases). The CDR3 is 13 amino acids. Trimming removed 4 bases at V and 1 base at J, with 8 bases between. Germline V gene data show CDR1 as SGHKS and CDR2 as YYEKEE (reference sequence). CDR3: CASSGQIQETQYF. CDR3 in DNA: TGTGCCAGCAGCGGACAGATCCAAGAGACCCAGTACTTC.

This clonotype was counted a few times. The V call is TRBV19, the J call TRBJ2-1; the match to TRBD2 covers 7 bases. V lost 2 bases and J lost 12; bases outside the gene matches: 13. In germline, CDR1 is LNHDA, CDR2 SQIVND (reference sequence). The CDR3 is 15 residues long. This CDR3 reads CASSINSRGEVSQFF. The CDR3 DNA reads TGTGCCAGTAGTATAAATTCTCGGGGGGAGGTATCGCAGTTCTTC.

This sequence joins TRBV7-2 and TRBJ2-3; no clear D gene. The V gene's germline CDR1 is SGHTA and CDR2 FQGNSA. The CDR3 totals 12 residues. The V and J ends lost 4 bases and 6 bases respectively, with 8 bases between them. CDR3 loop: CASSSPEDTQYF. CDR3 nucleotides: TGTGCCAGCAGCTCCCCCGAGGATACGCAGTATTTT.

The table lists this clonotype with a few counts. CDR3 coding DNA: TGTGCCAGCAGCCGACAGGTCACGAACACTGAAGCTTTCTTT. Protein sequence: CASSRQVTNTEAFF. The J gene is TRBJ1-1, the V gene TRBV2; D might be TRBD1 (6 bases). CDR1 and CDR2 (germline): SNHLY, FYNNEI. Trimming stripped 6 bases from V and 1 base from J, with 12 bases between. The CDR3 loop spans 14 amino acids.

This clonotype was observed many times. The chain uses TRBV7-6 and TRBJ2-1; D is undetermined. The CDR3 consists of 16 residues. The V gene's germline CDR1 is SGHVS and CDR2 FNYEAQ. V was clipped by 5 bases and J by 0 bases, with 14 bases between them. The CDR3 loop is CASSRREESSYNEQFF. The CDR3, as DNA: TGTGCCAGCAGCCGTAGGGAAGAAAGCTCCTACAATGAGCAGTTCTTC.

This clonotype was recorded at least ten times. The rearrangement links TRBV10-1 to TRBJ1-5; no reliable D call. Trimming removed 0 bases at V and 4 bases at J, with 4 bases between. Germline lookup yields CDR1 WNHNN and CDR2 SYGVQD (reference sequence). The CDR3 extends over 13 amino acids. The CDR3 sequence is CASSESVNQPQHF. The DNA of the CDR3 is TGCGCCAGCAGTGAGTCTGTTAATCAGCCCCAGCATTTT.

This clonotype was found many times. The chain couples TRBV11-2 to TRBJ2-2; no reliable D call. Trimming pared 5 bases from V and 5 bases from J, leaving 12 bases between. Germline CDR1 reads SGHAT; CDR2 reads FQNNGV. This CDR3 is 14 amino acids long. The CDR3 region has the DNA TGTGCCAGCAGCCCCCGGGCCATTACCGGGGAGCTGTTTTTT. Amino acids: CASSPRAITGELFF.

Ten or more counts support this clonotype. The chain employs TRBV20-1 and TRBJ1-1, with D hard to call. The CDR3 extends over 13 amino acids. The V and J ends lost 6 bases and 3 bases respectively, with 14 bases between them. Germline V gene lookup returns CDR1 DFQATT and CDR2 SNEGSKA (reference sequence). The CDR3 reads CSAAEGRDTEAFF. In nucleotides, the CDR3 is TGCAGTGCCGCCGAAGGACGCGACACTGAAGCTTTCTTT.

A few counts support this clonotype. J is TRBJ1-1 and V is TRBV7-2; D remains ambiguous. Germline CDR1 and CDR2: SGHTA and FQGNSA. With 2 bases removed from V and 4 bases from J, the gap between germline ends came to 11 bases. The CDR3 spans 14 residues. The CDR3 reads CASSLLVDGTEAFF. Written as DNA, the CDR3 is TGTGCCAGCAGCTTATTGGTTGATGGCACTGAAGCTTTCTTT.

This clonotype was seen ten or more times. CDR3 nucleotides: TGTGCCAGCAGTAAAGACAGGGGTGACTATGGCTACACCTTC. Protein product: CASSKDRGDYGYTF. The genes are TRBV6-6 and TRBJ1-2; 8 nucleotides line up with TRBD1. This CDR3 region has 14 residues. In germline, CDR1 is MNHNY, CDR2 SVGAGI (reference sequence). Trimming removed 5 bases from V and 3 bases from J; junction bases left unmatched: 5.

CDR3 region: CASSLGDYTSYEQYF. In DNA, the CDR3 is TGCGCCAGCAGCTTGGGGGACTACACCTCCTACGAGCAGTACTTC. The V and J genes are TRBV5-1 and TRBJ2-7, with TRBD2 identical over 7 bases. The CDR3 sequence is 15 residues long. Germline V gene sequence: CDR1 SGHRS, CDR2 YFSETQ. V trimming: 0 bases; J trimming: 0 bases; junction bases outside the gene matches: 3.

This clonotype has just a few counts. The chain employs TRBV12-3 or TRBV12-4 and TRBJ2-3; no definite D call. This CDR3 contains 12 residues. Deletions cut 1 base from V and 7 bases from J, with 6 bases between. This chain's CDR3 is CASSLVENTQYF. In DNA, the CDR3 is TGTGCCAGCAGTTTAGTAGAGAATACGCAGTATTTT.

In its sample, this clonotype was seen many times. This chain uses TRBV20-1 with TRBJ1-5, with 7 bases lining up with TRBD1. V lost 1 base and J lost 5; bases outside the gene matches: 2. The CDR3 is made up of 13 amino acids. CDR1 is DFQATT and CDR2 is SNEGSKA in the germline V gene (reference sequence). The CDR3 loop reads CSARGQGYQPQHF. Written as DNA, the CDR3 is TGCAGTGCTAGAGGACAGGGTTATCAGCCCCAGCATTTT.

The chain carries TRBV7-9 and TRBJ1-1; D is uncertain. The CDR3 is 16 amino acids. Germline lookup yields CDR1 SEHNR and CDR2 FQNEAQ (reference sequence). V lost 2 bases and J 11 bases, leaving 24 bases between the germline ends. The CDR3, as DNA: TGTGCCAGCAGCTTATTCCCTGGTGGAGGCCATTCTCAGGCTTTCTTT. Translation: CASSLFPGGGHSQAFF.

At least ten counts were recorded for this clonotype. V is TRBV28 and J is TRBJ2-5; 9 bases are a match to TRBD2. Germline V gene lookup returns CDR1 MDHEN and CDR2 SYDVKM. The CDR3 runs 19 residues. Trimming cost V 6 bases and J 5 bases; bases outside gene matches: 22. CDR3 coding DNA: TGTGCCAGCAGACCCGTCTCCCGCGGGGGGGAGGATGGCGGGGAGACCCAGTACTTC. Its protein is CASRPVSRGGEDGGETQYF. The whole variable domain, filled in from reference TRBV28 and TRBJ2-5, reads DVKVTQSSRYLVKRTGEKVFLECVQDMDHENMFWYRQDPGLGLRLIYFSYDVKMKEKGDIPEGYSVSREKKERFSLILESASTNQTSMYLCASRPVSRGGEDGGETQYFGPGTRLLVL.

This clonotype was seen at least ten times. The chain couples TRBV6-1 to TRBJ2-3; D call uncertain. The CDR3 is 15 residues long. The V and J ends lost 0 bases and 0 bases respectively, with 7 bases between them. Germline-derived CDR1 and CDR2 are MNHNS and SASEGT. In nucleotides, the CDR3 is TGTGCCAGCAGTGAAGCGACAAGGAGCACAGATACGCAGTATTTT. Translation gives CASSEATRSTDTQYF.

This clonotype occurred many times. The chain is built from TRBV27 and TRBJ1-2, with D perhaps TRBD1 (5 bases). The CDR3 contains 12 residues. V lost 5 bases and J 6 bases, leaving 10 bases between the germline ends. Looked up from germline, CDR1 is MNHEY and CDR2 is SMNVEV (reference sequence). Written as DNA, the CDR3 is TGTGCCAGCAGTGGGGGAGGGAATGGCTACACCTTC. This codes for CASSGGGNGYTF.

This clonotype was detected many times. The chain recombines TRBV9 with TRBJ2-1, with 13 bases lining up with TRBD2. The CDR3 totals 14 residues. The V gene's germline CDR1 is SGDLS and CDR2 YYNGEE. The J segment lost 8 bases and the V segment lost 2 bases, leaving 1 base of the junction unmatched. The DNA for the CDR3 is TGTGCCAGCAGCGTTACTAGCGGGAGGGATGAGCAGTTCTTC. Its translation: CASSVTSGRDEQFF.

The chain employs TRBV7-9 and TRBJ2-1, with D unclear. This CDR3 contains 11 residues. V lost 5 bases and J 5 bases, leaving 4 bases between the germline ends. Germline CDR1 reads SEHNR; CDR2 reads FQNEAQ (reference sequence). For the CDR3, the DNA is TGTGCCAGCAGCCTTCACAATGAGCAGTTCTTC. It yields the protein CASSLHNEQFF. Together with reference TRBV7-9 and TRBJ2-1, the CDR3 gives the full variable domain: DTGVSQNPRHKITKRGQNVTFRCDPISEHNRLYWYRQTLGQGPEFLTYFQNEAQLEKSRLLSDRFSAERPKGSFSTLEIQRTEQGDSAMYLCASSLHNEQFFGPGTRLTVL.

The chain joins TRBV3-1 to TRBJ2-2; perhaps TRBD2 as D (6 bases). The CDR3 spans 17 residues. V lost 1 base to trimming and J lost 1 base, with 13 bases between them. Per germline, CDR1 LGHDT and CDR2 YNNKEL (reference sequence). CDR3 sequence reads: CASSQVVGGENTGELFF. The CDR3 coding sequence is TGTGCCAGCAGCCAAGTGGTTGGCGGGGAGAACACCGGGGAGCTGTTTTTT. The whole variable domain, remainder taken from reference TRBV3-1 and TRBJ2-2, is DTAVSQTPKYLVTQMGNDKSIKCEQNLGHDTMYWYKQDSKKFLKIMFSYNNKELIINETVPNRFSPKSPDKAHLNLHINSLELGDSAVYFCASSQVVGGENTGELFFGEGSRLTVL.